These 17 T cell receptor beta chains were sequenced from one sample in a study of shared clonotypes between healthy human individuals. Some clones are missing from TCRdb's copy, which holds only in-frame ones; the method was immunoSEQ multiplex PCR. The sample holds over 2 million clones; roughly 90% are singletons and the top ten take approximately 0.39%. Material: naive CD4+ T cells from PBMCs. As for subset: CD45RA+ positively selected. Every receptor here comes from a young man in good health. Some clones in this sample may be carry-over from other donors' samples.

The rearrangement links TRBV5-7 to TRBJ2-1, with TRBD2 matching 9 bases. TRBV5-7 is an open reading frame whose function is uncertain. With V trimmed by 2 bases and J by 7 bases, 10 bases remained unmatched. This CDR3 is built from 16 residues. DNA of the CDR3: TGTGCCAGCAGCTTAGGGGGAGCGGGAGGCTATAATGAGCAGTTCTTC. It is translated as CASSLGGAGGYNEQFF.

The chain links TRBV30 to TRBJ2-7; 7 bases align to TRBD1. Trimming cost V 0 bases and J 8 bases; bases outside gene matches: 7. CDR3 length: 13 residues. CDR1 and CDR2 (germline): GTSNPN, SVGIG (reference sequence). The CDR3 bases are TGTGCCTGGAGTGTACAGGGGTCGGGAAAGCAGTACTTC. Translation: CAWSVQGSGKQYF. The whole variable domain, remainder taken from reference TRBV30 and TRBJ2-7, is SQTIHQWPATLVQPVGSPLSLECTVEGTSNPNLYWYRQAAGRGLQLLFYSVGIGQISSEVPQNLSASRPQDRQFILSSKKLLLSDSGFYLCAWSVQGSGKQYFGPGTRLTVT.

Points on this clone: This sample also contains other DNA sequences that code for the same CDR3. The DNA of the CDR3 is TGTGCCAGCAGCTTAGACAGATCTTACAATGAGCAGTTCTTC. This gives the protein CASSLDRSYNEQFF. The rearrangement joins TRBV11-3 to TRBJ2-1; D not resolved. The CDR3 runs to 14 residues. Germline V lookup: CDR1 SGHNT, CDR2 YENEEA. The V end was cut by 0 bases, the J end by 4 bases, with 7 bases between.

The chain carries TRBV7-8 and TRBJ1-5; 7 positions agree with TRBD1. Germline V gene data show CDR1 as SGHVS and CDR2 as FQNEAQ. J lost 0 bases, V lost 1 base, and 3 bases had no gene match. The CDR3 length is 16 residues. CDR3 sequence: CASSLGTGTSNQPQHF. CDR3 nucleotide sequence: TGTGCCAGCAGCTTAGGGACAGGTACTAGCAATCAGCCCCAGCATTTT.

As regards this clone: Mismatch with germline at one junction end may stem from a read error. The chain joins TRBV30 to TRBJ1-4, with TRBD1 matching over 7 bases. This CDR3 spans 12 amino acids. From germline, CDR1 is GTSNPN and CDR2 SVGIG (reference sequence). The CDR3 loop is CAWEARDRLYLF. As DNA, the CDR3 is TGTGCCTGGGAGGCCCGGGACAGACTTTACCTTTTT.

The chain carries TRBV11-2 and TRBJ2-7; 14 nucleotides match TRBD2. The CDR3 length is 15 residues. CDR1 is SGHAT, CDR2 FQNNGV, per germline. V lost 5 bases to trimming and J lost 2 bases; unmatched junction nucleotides: 2. CDR3 DNA: TGTGCCAGCAGCCGACTAGCGGGAGGGACCTACGAGCAGTACTTC. This translates into CASSRLAGGTYEQYF. The full variable domain, rest sourced from reference TRBV11-2 and TRBJ2-7, is EAGVAQSPRYKIIEKRQSVAFWCNPISGHATLYWYQQILGQGPKLLIQFQNNGVVDDSQLPKDRFSAERLKGVDSTLKIQPAKLEDSAVYLCASSRLAGGTYEQYFGPGTRLTVT.

V is TRBV5-1 and J is TRBJ2-2; perhaps TRBD2 as D (5 bases). The V end was cut by 0 bases, the J end by 5 bases, with 11 bases between. There are 15 residues in the CDR3. The germline V gene has CDR1 SGHRS and CDR2 YFSETQ. In nucleotides, the CDR3 is TGCGCCAGCAGCTTGGGGGGAGACGCGACCGGGGAGCTGTTTTTT. It encodes CASSLGGDATGELFF.

This rearrangement joins TRBV10-3 to TRBJ1-2; TRBD1 matches at 9 bases. Germline trimming cut 3 bases from V and 8 bases from J; bases unmatched to any gene: 16. Germline CDR1 reads ENHRY; CDR2 reads SYGVKD. The CDR3 has 17 residues. This CDR3 is CAISDLNKRDRESGYTF. The CDR3 DNA is TGTGCCATCAGTGACTTAAACAAACGGGACAGGGAGTCCGGCTACACCTTC.

Only one count was recorded for this clone. The chain employs TRBV9 and TRBJ2-2, with D tentatively TRBD1 (6 bases). The CDR3 is 16 amino acids. Per the germline V gene, CDR1 is SGDLS and CDR2 is YYNGEE. With 0 bases removed from V and 7 bases from J, the gap between germline ends came to 16 bases. The CDR3 here is CASSVGQVVAHGELFF. As DNA, the CDR3 is TGTGCCAGCAGCGTAGGACAGGTCGTGGCCCACGGGGAGCTGTTTTTT.

This clone was seen once. The chain employs TRBV18 and TRBJ1-3; 9 bases align to TRBD1. V lost 5 bases to trimming and J lost 8 bases; unmatched junction nucleotides: 7. CDR3 size: 14 residues. CDR1 is KGHSH and CDR2 is LQKENI in the germline V gene. CDR3 in amino acids: CASSSTGGADTIYF. The CDR3 coding sequence is TGTGCCAGCTCATCCACAGGGGGCGCGGACACCATATATTTT.

CDR3 bases: TGTGCCAGCAGCCCATTGGCGGGAGTAGGCAACAATGAGCAGTTCTTC. Translation gives CASSPLAGVGNNEQFF. The chain has TRBV7-3 and TRBJ2-1; 7 bases line up with TRBD2. Losses at the gene ends were 5 bases for V and 5 bases for J; bases not matched to a gene: 12. This CDR3 has 16 amino acids. Germline lookup yields CDR1 SGHTA and CDR2 FQGTGA.

The chain uses TRBV9 and TRBJ2-3; D is perhaps TRBD1 (5 bases). The CDR3 is 16 residues long. Germline assignment: CDR1 SGDLS and CDR2 YYNGEE. V lost 0 bases, J lost 7 bases, and 18 bases lay in between. The CDR3 reads CASSVDTWEGAYTQYF. As DNA, the CDR3 is TGTGCCAGCAGCGTAGACACATGGGAAGGGGCTTATACGCAGTATTTT.

The CDR3 loop is CASSWDRNQPQHF. In DNA form, the CDR3 reads TGTGCCAGCAGCTGGGACAGAAATCAGCCCCAGCATTTT. The chain employs TRBV7-9 and TRBJ1-5, with 7 nucleotides matching TRBD1. Germline V CDR1 and CDR2: SEHNR, FQNEAQ (reference sequence). V shed 4 bases and J 4 bases; nucleotides not matched to a gene: 1. The CDR3 spans 13 residues.

The gene calls are TRBV6-5 and TRBJ2-5, with TRBD1 matching 9 bases. This CDR3 is built from 15 residues. CDR1 and CDR2 (germline): MNHEY, SVGAGI. The trim removed 6 bases at V and 3 bases at J, leaving 8 bases unmatched. CDR3 residues: CASRGQGRGEETQYF. In DNA form, the CDR3 reads TGTGCCAGCAGGGGACAGGGTCGGGGGGAAGAGACCCAGTACTTC.

The rearrangement links TRBV5-1 to TRBJ2-1, with 9 nucleotides matching TRBD1. Germline-derived CDR1 and CDR2 are SGHRS and YFSETQ. This CDR3 has 15 amino acids. Losses at the gene ends were 4 bases for V and 3 bases for J; bases not matched to a gene: 5. The CDR3 protein is CASSRGTGNYNEQFF. The CDR3 region has the DNA TGCGCCAGCAGCCGCGGGACAGGGAACTACAATGAGCAGTTCTTC.

The chain joins TRBV14 to TRBJ2-1; TRBD2 matches at 7 bases. V gave up 1 base and J gave up 12 bases; unmatched junction bases: 15. This CDR3 is built from 16 residues. The germline CDR1 and CDR2 sequences are SGHDN and FVKESK. The CDR3 spells CASSQARVLLTGGQFF. CDR3 nucleotides: TGTGCCAGCAGCCAAGCCAGGGTCCTTCTTACGGGGGGGCAGTTCTTC.

The chain has TRBV6-5 and TRBJ1-1, with D unresolved. The germline V gene encodes CDR1 MNHEY and CDR2 SVGAGI. The CDR3 sequence is 11 residues long. V was shortened by 5 bases and J by 4 bases, with 5 bases between the two germline ends. For the CDR3, the DNA is TGTGCCAGCAGTGATTTCACTGAAGCTTTCTTT. Translation gives CASSDFTEAFF.